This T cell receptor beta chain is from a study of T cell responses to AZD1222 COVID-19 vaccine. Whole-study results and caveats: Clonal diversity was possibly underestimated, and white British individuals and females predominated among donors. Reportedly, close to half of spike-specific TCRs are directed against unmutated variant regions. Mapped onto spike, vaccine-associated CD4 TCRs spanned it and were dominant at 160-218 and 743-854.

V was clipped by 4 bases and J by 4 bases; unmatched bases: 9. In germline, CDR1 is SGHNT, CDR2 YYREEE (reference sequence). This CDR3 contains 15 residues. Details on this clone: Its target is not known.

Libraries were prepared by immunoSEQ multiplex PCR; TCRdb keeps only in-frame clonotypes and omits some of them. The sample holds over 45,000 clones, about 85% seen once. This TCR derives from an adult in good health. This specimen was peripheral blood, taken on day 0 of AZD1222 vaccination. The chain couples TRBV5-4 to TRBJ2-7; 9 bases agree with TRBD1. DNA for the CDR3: TGTGCCAGCAGCCGAGCCGGGACAGGGCTATACGAGCAGTACTTC. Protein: CASSRAGTGLYEQYF.